This record looks at one TCR beta chain sequence and its context. The antigen this receptor binds is unknown. No base qualities exist here, and no much larger clone lies one base off it. The sample's treatment or condition label is to be understood as: roughly 10-day PBMC culture with coronavirus spike peptide pools or control peptides (ViraFEST assay). The study used the ViraFEST assay, which expanded antigen-specific T cells with peptide pools and then identified expanded clonotypes by TCR sequencing. The convalescent patients' positive SARS-CoV-2 PCR tests were from March to December 2020, which was before the Alpha, Beta and Delta variants emerged in the United States. Each well held about 2.2 million PBMCs cultured in IMDM containing around 5% human AB serum and approximately 9.6 IU/ml IL-2, with around 9.2 ug/ml peptide pools added. Half of the culture medium was replaced with fresh IL-2-containing medium on days 3 and 7. After 10 to 11 days of culture, CD4+ T cells were isolated by negative selection using the EasySep CD4+ T cell isolation kit. Ficoll-Paque Plus gradient centrifugation was used to isolate PBMCs from whole blood, and the isolated PBMCs were then either used fresh or cryopreserved at -140C. Triplicate wells were generally used for each culture condition.

The CDR3 sequence holds 13 residues, the cysteine and phenylalanine included. Only the CDR3 part of the read is kept: 39 bases, read in frame from the first base. The junction shows trimming of 3 bases on V and 5 bases on J, plus 9 bases between the germline ends. The germline V gene provides CDR1 SNHLY and CDR2 FYNNEI. This entry comes from a study of vaccination and CD4 T cells after COVID-19 (dated by TCRdb to 2021 to 2024). With regard to the full study: Convalescent patients had a positive SARS-CoV-2 result on nasal swab PCR, and of these patients, several had mild disease and one had severe disease. Control cultures used a CEFX viral epitope pool as positive control, an HIV-1 Nef peptide pool as negative control, or no peptide. In around 9 COVID-19 convalescent patients and a few infection-naive healthy vaccine recipients, researchers compared the spike-specific CD4+ TCR repertoire from before mRNA vaccination with the repertoire from after. Participants received two doses of either the Pfizer-BioNTech BNT162b2 vaccine (n=8) or the Moderna mRNA-1273 vaccine (n=2). The convalescent cohort comprised six males and four females, including two Hispanic individuals, seven Caucasians, two Asians and one multiracial person. Post-COVID blood samples were collected from convalescent patients a median of roughly 100 days after diagnosis, with a range of about 35 to 180 days. Post-vaccine blood samples were taken a median of roughly 72 days after the second vaccine dose, with a range of about 13 to 250 days. For stimulating the cultures, overlapping spike peptide pools were used, derived from SARS-CoV-2 as well as from the common cold coronaviruses HCoV-NL63, HCoV-OC43 and HCoV-229E. Findings and caveats that apply to the study as a whole: In convalescent patients, a median around 90% of post-vaccine SARS-CoV-2-reactive clones were detected only after vaccination, suggesting vaccine-specific priming. Although the median number of SARS-CoV-2-reactive clonotypes went up from roughly 23 after infection to more than 30 after vaccination, the increase was not significant. Of the vaccine-specific clones found in convalescent patients, nearly all (304 of 307) were mono-reactive for SARS-CoV-2 spike instead of being cross-reactive with common cold coronaviruses. The study included relatively few convalescent patients and did not analyze early timepoints after natural infection.

The receptor library was made with PCR. TCR sequencing of DNA from cultured CD4+ T cells used the Oncomine TCR Beta short-read assay at the Johns Hopkins FTIC core. Genomic DNA was extracted from the cultured CD4+ T cells with the QIAamp micro DNA kit. Oncomine TCR Beta libraries made from cultured CD4+ T cells were pooled using unique dual indexes and sequenced on an Illumina iSeq 100. From the authors' description of their analysis: Non-productive sequences were removed, and CDR3s not starting with C, not ending with F or W, or shorter than 7 amino acids were discarded. The MANAFEST web application was used to identify antigen-specific clonotypes by comparing peptide-stimulated wells against reference wells and other culture wells. For a clone to be called positive, the clone needed an FDR below 0.05, an odds ratio above 5, and a productive frequency above 0.1% in at least two of three replicate wells. A clonotype counted as cross-reactive if it showed significant expansion both in the SARS-CoV-2 spike wells and in at least one common cold coronavirus spike condition. Similarity between CDR3 sequences was evaluated in R version 3.6.1 using Levenshtein distances (stringdist) and unrooted phylogenetic trees (ape). TCRdb ran its own pipeline on the public reads, namely fastp trimming at Q25 and MiXCR clone calling, and kept in-frame beta chains. Rows are unified per CDR3 protein, each entry keeping the most common DNA and genes. The V and J calls follow TCRdb's processing rather than the paper's. This sample lists some 11,000 distinct CDR3 sequences; around 44% were detected once. Jointly, the top ten make up approximately 35% of the sample.

This receptor was obtained from a human donor who had recovered from COVID-19. Sequencing input: CD4+ T cells from blood, cultured in vitro. Rearrangement joined TRBV2 to TRBJ2-3; the D region may be TRBD1 or TRBD2, each matching 6 bases equally. The CDR3 protein is CASSEGGLDTQYF. DNA sequence: TGTGCCAGCAGTGAGGGGGGCCTAGATACGCAGTATTTT.